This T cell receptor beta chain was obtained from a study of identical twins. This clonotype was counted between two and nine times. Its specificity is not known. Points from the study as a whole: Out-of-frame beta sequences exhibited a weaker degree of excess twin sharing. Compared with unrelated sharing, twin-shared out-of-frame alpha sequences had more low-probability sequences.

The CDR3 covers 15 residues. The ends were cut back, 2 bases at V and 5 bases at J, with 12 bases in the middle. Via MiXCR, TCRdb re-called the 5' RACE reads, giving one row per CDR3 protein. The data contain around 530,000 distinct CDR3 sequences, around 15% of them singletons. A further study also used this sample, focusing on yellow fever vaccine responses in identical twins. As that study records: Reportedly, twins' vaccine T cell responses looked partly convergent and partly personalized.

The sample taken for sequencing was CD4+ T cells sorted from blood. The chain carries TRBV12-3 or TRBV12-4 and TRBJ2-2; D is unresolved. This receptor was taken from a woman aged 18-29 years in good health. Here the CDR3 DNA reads TGTGCCAGCAGTTTACGACTGCCCGGGACCGGGGAGCTGTTTTTT. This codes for CASSLRLPGTGELFF.